The 32 T cell receptor beta chains presented below share a single source sample, sequenced in a study of Graves' ophthalmopathy and Graves' hyperthyroidism (dated by TCRdb to 2017 to 2018). The sample was run on an Illumina HiSeq 2000. For repertoire sequencing, TCR beta CDR3 regions were amplified from RNA transcripts. The first round of RT-PCR was done with HTBI primers and the Qiagen OneStep RT-PCR kit, and was followed by a second round of multiplex PCR, then size selection and purification. The public reads were quality trimmed at Q25 with fastp and then assembled into clones with MiXCR by TCRdb, keeping productive beta chains. CDR3 protein duplicates are merged, each entry listing the most common genes and DNA. The table for this sample lists around 520,000 distinct CDR3 sequences; about two fifths of them were counted only once. The ten largest clones capture about 4.2% of the sample. Input material: peripheral blood or thyroid tissue (not recorded which). These receptors all stem from an adult man with Graves' hyperthyroidism.

This clonotype was found a few times. The genes are TRBV7-3 and TRBJ2-3; D may correspond to TRBD1 or TRBD2 (5 bases each). This CDR3 contains 16 residues. V lost 5 bases to trimming and J lost 4 bases, with 19 bases between them. The germline gives CDR1 SGHTA, CDR2 FQGTGA. The DNA for the CDR3 is TGTGCCAGCAGCGGCGACCCGAGGGGCAGTCCAGATACGCAGTATTTT. Encoded protein: CASSGDPRGSPDTQYF.

V gene TRBV29-1 combines with J gene TRBJ2-7; 9 bases map to TRBD1. V was clipped by 8 bases and J by 0 bases; unmatched bases: 8. This CDR3 spans 14 amino acids. From germline, CDR1 is SQVTM and CDR2 ANQGSEA. CDR3 region: CSQDGQGSSYEQYF. The CDR3 bases are TGCAGCCAAGACGGACAGGGGAGCTCCTACGAGCAGTACTTC.

This clonotype was detected ten times or more. The rearrangement uses TRBV15 and TRBJ1-1, with D tentatively TRBD1 (5 bases). Germline V CDR1 and CDR2: LNHNV, YYDKDF (reference sequence). There are 15 residues in the CDR3. Trimming took off 5 bases at V and 5 bases at J, with 18 bases between the two ends. In DNA form, the CDR3 reads TGTGCCACCAGCCCCTTGGGGGGTGGTGAGACTGAAGCTTTCTTT. It specifies CATSPLGGGETEAFF.

This clonotype was detected many times. This chain joins TRBV6-1 and TRBJ1-3, with TRBD1 matching 7 bases. CDR1 MNHNS and CDR2 SASEGT come from the germline V gene. CDR3 length: 13 residues. Trimming removed 4 bases from V and 4 bases from J; junction bases left unmatched: 1. The CDR3 protein is CASSATGGNTIYF. The CDR3 nucleotides read TGTGCCAGCAGTGCGACAGGGGGAAACACCATATATTTT.

This clonotype has a handful of counts. The chain has TRBV10-3 and TRBJ2-3; D possibly matches TRBD1 or TRBD2 (5 bases each). The CDR3 has 15 residues. Trimming left V 2 bases short and J 2 bases short, with 11 bases between. CDR1 and CDR2 from the germline V gene are ENHRY and SYGVKD. CDR3 nucleotides: TGTGCCATCAGTGAGGGAGAGGGGAACACAGATACGCAGTATTTT. It codes for CAISEGEGNTDTQYF.

The rearrangement links TRBV7-9 to TRBJ2-2; unclear D gene. The germline gives CDR1 SEHNR, CDR2 FQNEAQ (reference sequence). CDR3 length: 12 residues. Trimming shortened V by 7 bases and J by 7 bases, and 10 bases separated the two germline ends. The CDR3 here is CASNILDGELFF. The CDR3 nucleotides are TGTGCCAGCAACATTTTAGACGGGGAGCTGTTTTTT.

The genes are TRBV5-1 and TRBJ1-2, with TRBD1 matching over 8 bases. V shed 1 base and J 12 bases; nucleotides not matched to a gene: 5. The CDR3 totals 12 residues. Per germline, CDR1 SGHRS and CDR2 YFSETQ. CDR3 sequence reads: CASSLWGQVDTF. In DNA, the CDR3 is TGCGCCAGCAGCTTGTGGGGACAGGTTGACACCTTC.

This clonotype has ten or more counts. The chain uses TRBV5-1 and TRBJ1-6; no definite D call. V lost 1 base, J lost 6 bases, and 17 bases lay in between. This CDR3 has 17 residues. From germline, CDR1 is SGHRS and CDR2 YFSETQ. The CDR3 protein is CASSLSLRALVNSPLHF. The CDR3 DNA is TGCGCCAGCAGCTTGAGCCTTCGGGCCCTAGTTAATTCACCCCTCCACTTT. Drawing the rest from reference TRBV5-1 and TRBJ1-6, the complete variable domain is KAGVTQTPRYLIKTRGQQVTLSCSPISGHRSVSWYQQTPGQGLQFLFEYFSETQRNKGNFPGRFSGRQFSNSRSEMNVSTLELGDSALYLCASSLSLRALVNSPLHFGNGTRLTVT.

This clonotype was counted at least ten times. This chain connects TRBV9 to TRBJ2-7; 7 bases match TRBD2. The CDR3 spans 18 residues. The germline V gene has CDR1 SGDLS and CDR2 YYNGEE. Trimming removed 3 bases from V and 5 bases from J; junction bases left unmatched: 20. CDR3 in amino acids: CASSDGTTKSGIHHEQYF. The CDR3 coding sequence is TGTGCCAGCAGCGACGGAACAACAAAAAGCGGGATTCACCACGAGCAGTACTTC.

This chain uses TRBV12-3 or TRBV12-4 with TRBJ1-1; D gene uncertain. The length of the CDR3 is 13 residues. V was cut by 9 bases and J by 1 base, with 12 bases left in between. The CDR3 protein is CASQLATNTEAFF. The CDR3 region has the DNA TGTGCCAGTCAGCTAGCAACGAACACTGAAGCTTTCTTT.

For this clonotype: Since a much larger clone is just one base distant, this may be a read error. The J gene is TRBJ2-2, the V gene TRBV6-1, with D unresolved. The germline V and J ends were trimmed by 2 bases and 6 bases, with 4 bases remaining between them. The length of the CDR3 is 12 residues. The germline V gene encodes CDR1 MNHNS and CDR2 SASEGT. In nucleotides, the CDR3 is TGTGCCAGCAGTGAACGCCCCGGGGAGCTGTTTTTT. This gives the protein CASSERPGELFF.

This clonotype was recorded at least ten times. The chain uses TRBV28 and TRBJ2-5; perhaps TRBD2 as D (7 bases). V lost 6 bases and J lost 1, with 12 bases in between. Per germline, CDR1 MDHEN and CDR2 SYDVKM. The CDR3 runs to 14 residues. CDR3 protein: CASSRGGGQETQYF. The DNA of the CDR3 is TGTGCCAGCAGCAGAGGGGGGGGCCAAGAGACCCAGTACTTC.

This CDR3 reads CASGDTGENEKLFF. The CDR3 DNA sequence: TGTGCTAGTGGAGACACAGGGGAGAATGAAAAACTGTTTTTT. The chain employs TRBV12-5 and TRBJ1-4; 7 bases are shared with TRBD1. CDR3 length equals 14 residues. From germline, CDR1 is LGHNT and CDR2 FRNRAP. J was trimmed by 5 bases and V by 6 bases; bases with no gene match: 6.

This clonotype was seen at least ten times. The CDR3: CASSQHTAGTYEQYF. The CDR3 DNA follows: TGCGCCAGCAGCCAACATACAGCGGGCACCTACGAGCAGTACTTC. The chain uses TRBV4-1 and TRBJ2-7, with TRBD2 as a possible D gene (6 bases). There are 15 residues in the CDR3. CDR1 is MGHRA and CDR2 is YSYEKL in the germline V gene. Trimming took off 2 bases at V and 2 bases at J, with 13 bases between the two ends.

This clonotype was counted at least ten times. The chain recombines TRBV7-6 with TRBJ1-5, with D unclear. Germline assignment: CDR1 SGHVS and CDR2 FNYEAQ. The CDR3 is 14 amino acids. V gave up 4 bases and J gave up 6 bases, with 13 bases separating them. The CDR3 DNA sequence: TGTGCCAGCAGCTCGGACGAAGGGAGTCAGCCCCAGCATTTT. Protein sequence: CASSSDEGSQPQHF.

The rearrangement links TRBV13 to TRBJ1-3; 8 nucleotides agree with TRBD1. Germline V gives CDR1 PRHDT, CDR2 FYEKMQ (reference sequence). The CDR3 has 16 residues. The junction had 5 bases not matched to a gene; V was cut back by 0 bases and J by 4 bases. DNA of the CDR3: TGTGCCAGCAGCTTAGGGAACCGGGACAGGGGAAACACCATATATTTT. This gives the protein CASSLGNRDRGNTIYF.

This rearrangement joins TRBV6-6 to TRBJ2-5, with 11 bases identical to TRBD2. The J call could be wrong; TRBJ2-1 is a better fit for the DNA end. CDR1 is MNHNY and CDR2 is SVGAGI in the germline V gene (reference sequence). The CDR3 is 13 residues long. CDR3 DNA: TGTGCCAGCAAGGGACTAGCGGACCTCGAGCAGTTCTTC. Its translation is CASKGLADLEQFF.

The chain employs TRBV4-1 and TRBJ2-7; D is unresolved. This CDR3 region has 15 residues. CDR1 MGHRA and CDR2 YSYEKL come from the germline V gene. Trimming took 4 bases from V and 3 from J, leaving 16 bases between them. CDR3 in amino acids: CASSLTPGMSYEQYF. CDR3 nucleotides: TGCGCCAGCAGCCTTACCCCGGGTATGAGCTACGAGCAGTACTTC.

The genes are TRBV29-1 and TRBJ2-7; D perhaps matches TRBD1 (5 bases). The germline V gene has CDR1 SQVTM and CDR2 ANQGSEA. V shed 4 bases and J shed 3 bases, with 10 bases lying between them. The CDR3 is 12 amino acids. This CDR3 reads CSVAPQGYEQYF. The CDR3 coding sequence is TGCAGCGTTGCCCCGCAGGGCTACGAGCAGTACTTC.

This clonotype has a count of ten or more. The rearrangement joins TRBV9 to TRBJ2-2; the D is unclear. From germline, CDR1 is SGDLS and CDR2 YYNGEE. Trimming shortened V by 0 bases and J by 2 bases, and 8 bases separated the two germline ends. The CDR3 covers 15 residues. This chain's CDR3 is CASSVAVSNTGELFF. CDR3 nucleotide sequence: TGTGCCAGCAGCGTAGCGGTCAGTAACACCGGGGAGCTGTTTTTT.

Many counts were recorded for this clonotype. The CDR3 reads CASSSRGGQGVRNTEAFF. In DNA form, the CDR3 reads TGCGCCAGCAGCTCGCGGGGCGGACAGGGAGTTCGGAACACTGAAGCTTTCTTT. The chain carries TRBV4-1 and TRBJ1-1; TRBD1 matches at 8 bases. The CDR3 length is 18 residues. V dropped 5 bases and J dropped 1; count of bases not matched to a gene: 15. Germline CDR1 MGHRA, CDR2 YSYEKL.

This clonotype was observed many times. The chain uses TRBV29-1 and TRBJ2-7; TRBD1 agrees at 8 bases. CDR1 is SQVTM, CDR2 ANQGSEA, per germline. The CDR3 sequence is 15 residues long. V lost 4 bases and J lost 4; bases outside the gene matches: 12. CDR3 region: CSVGQGQVLLYEQYF. CDR3 nucleotide sequence: TGCAGCGTTGGGCAGGGACAGGTCCTACTTTACGAGCAGTACTTC.

For this clonotype: Relative to the germline gene, one junction end is altered; a read error may explain this. V usage is TRBV5-1 and J usage is TRBJ2-7; TRBD1 is a possible D gene (6 bases). The CDR3 totals 14 residues. Germline-derived CDR1 and CDR2 are SGHRS and YFSETQ. CDR3 protein: CASTQRGSGHEQYF. DNA for the CDR3: TGTGCCAGCACCCAGAGGGGGAGCGGCCACGAGCAGTACTTC.

J is TRBJ2-1 and V is TRBV2, with D maybe TRBD2 (5 bases). The germline gives CDR1 SNHLY, CDR2 FYNNEI. The CDR3 consists of 14 residues. The V gene lost 7 bases and the J gene lost 6 bases, with 16 bases spanning the gap. The CDR3 sequence: CASTGSSTANEQFF. The CDR3 DNA reads as TGTGCCAGCACGGGATCCTCGACGGCCAATGAGCAGTTCTTC.

This clonotype was picked up many times. The chain links TRBV5-1 to TRBJ1-5; D remains ambiguous. V lost 0 bases to trimming and J lost 3 bases, with 4 bases between them. The CDR3 sequence is 13 residues long. Germline loops: CDR1 SGHRS, CDR2 YFSETQ. CDR3 coding DNA: TGCGCCAGCAGCTTGGGGGACAATCAGCCCCAGCATTTT. Translating it yields CASSLGDNQPQHF.

This clonotype appeared many times. This chain links TRBV5-1 with TRBJ1-2, with no clear D. There are 15 residues in the CDR3. The germline V gene encodes CDR1 SGHRS and CDR2 YFSETQ. V lost 1 base and J lost 3, with 13 bases in between. Written as DNA, the CDR3 is TGCGCCAGCAGCTTGTGGATTGAAGGTTACTATGGCTACACCTTC. Protein product: CASSLWIEGYYGYTF. Using reference TRBV5-1 and TRBJ1-2 for the parts outside the CDR3, the full variable domain is KAGVTQTPRYLIKTRGQQVTLSCSPISGHRSVSWYQQTPGQGLQFLFEYFSETQRNKGNFPGRFSGRQFSNSRSEMNVSTLELGDSALYLCASSLWIEGYYGYTFGSGTRLTVV.

In this sample, this clonotype turned up many times. The genes are TRBV5-1 and TRBJ2-7, with TRBD1 identical over 7 bases. Germline V gene lookup returns CDR1 SGHRS and CDR2 YFSETQ. V dropped 0 bases and J dropped 5; count of bases not matched to a gene: 5. This CDR3 is built from 14 residues. In nucleotides, the CDR3 is TGCGCCAGCAGCTTGGACAGGGGCGTCCACGAGCAGTACTTC. This codes for CASSLDRGVHEQYF.

This clonotype was detected many times. J is TRBJ2-7 and V is TRBV10-2, with D perhaps matching TRBD1 (6 bases). Trimming stripped 3 bases from V and 0 bases from J, with 9 bases between. CDR1 is WSHSY and CDR2 is SAAADI in the germline V gene. CDR3 length equals 14 residues. The CDR3 DNA reads TGCGCCAGCAGTGACGACAGGAGCTCCTACGAGCAGTACTTC. Translated, it gives CASSDDRSSYEQYF.

Concerning this clonotype itself: This may be a read error: a much more frequent sequence differs by one nucleotide. The genes are TRBV10-3 and TRBJ2-2, with D perhaps given as TRBD1 or TRBD2 (5 bases each). CDR1 is ENHRY, CDR2 SYGVKD, per germline. The CDR3 is 12 residues long. CDR3 in DNA: TGTGCCAGCAGTTACTCGGGGCAGGAGCTGCTTTTT. Translated, it gives CASSYSGQELLF.

This clonotype occurred many times. The chain is built from TRBV24-1 and TRBJ1-2; D is uncertain. Per the germline V gene, CDR1 is KGHDR and CDR2 is SFDVKD. The CDR3 sequence is 11 residues long. Trimming stripped 1 base from V and 5 bases from J, with 1 base between. CDR3 in amino acids: CATSDLYGYTF. CDR3 in DNA: TGTGCCACCAGTGATTTATATGGCTACACCTTC.

The chain combines TRBV29-1 with TRBJ1-4; TRBD1 agrees at 8 bases. The germline V gene encodes CDR1 SQVTM and CDR2 ANQGSEA. This CDR3 has 15 residues. Trimming removed 8 bases from V and 4 bases from J; junction bases left unmatched: 12. The CDR3 is CSSYPSTGGNEKLFF. The DNA for the CDR3 is TGCAGCAGTTACCCCTCCACAGGGGGTAATGAAAAACTGTTTTTT.

About this clonotype itself: A read error may explain this, as a much larger clone is one base away. The chain uses TRBV7-2 and TRBJ2-7; perhaps TRBD1 as D (6 bases). CDR3 length equals 14 residues. Germline V CDR1 and CDR2: SGHTA, FQGNSA. As DNA, the CDR3 is TGTGCCAGCAGCTTACTCGGGACACCCTACGAGCAGCACTTC. It yields the protein CASSLLGTPYEQHF.